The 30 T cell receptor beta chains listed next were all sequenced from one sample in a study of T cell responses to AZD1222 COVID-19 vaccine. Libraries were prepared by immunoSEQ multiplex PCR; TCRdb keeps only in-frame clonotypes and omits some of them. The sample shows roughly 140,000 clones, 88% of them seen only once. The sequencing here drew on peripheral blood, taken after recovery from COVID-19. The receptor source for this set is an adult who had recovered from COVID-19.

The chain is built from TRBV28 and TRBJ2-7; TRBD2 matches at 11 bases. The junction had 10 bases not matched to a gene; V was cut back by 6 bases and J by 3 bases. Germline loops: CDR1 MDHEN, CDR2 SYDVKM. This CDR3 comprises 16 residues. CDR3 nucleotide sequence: TGTGCCAGCAGCTCAACCTCCGGGACTAGCGGCTACGAGCAGTACTTC. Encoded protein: CASSSTSGTSGYEQYF.

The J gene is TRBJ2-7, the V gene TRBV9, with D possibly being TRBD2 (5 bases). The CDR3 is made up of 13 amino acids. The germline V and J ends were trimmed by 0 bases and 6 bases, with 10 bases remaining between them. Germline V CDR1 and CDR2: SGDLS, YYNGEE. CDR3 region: CASSVEEGREQYF. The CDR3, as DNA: TGTGCCAGCAGCGTAGAAGAGGGCCGCGAGCAGTACTTC.

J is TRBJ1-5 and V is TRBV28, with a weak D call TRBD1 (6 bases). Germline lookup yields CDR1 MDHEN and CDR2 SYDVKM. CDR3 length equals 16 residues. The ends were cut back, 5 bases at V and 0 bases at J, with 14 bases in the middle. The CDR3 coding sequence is TGTGCCAGCAGTCCCGGACAGTACTATAGCAATCAGCCCCAGCATTTT. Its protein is CASSPGQYYSNQPQHF.

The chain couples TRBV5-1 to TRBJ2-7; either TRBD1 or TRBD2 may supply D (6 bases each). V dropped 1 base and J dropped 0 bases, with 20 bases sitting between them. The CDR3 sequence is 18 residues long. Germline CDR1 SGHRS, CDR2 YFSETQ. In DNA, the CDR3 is TGCGCCAGCAGCTTGTATAGCGGTGGGGCAGGGGTCTCCTACGAGCAGTACTTC. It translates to CASSLYSGGAGVSYEQYF.

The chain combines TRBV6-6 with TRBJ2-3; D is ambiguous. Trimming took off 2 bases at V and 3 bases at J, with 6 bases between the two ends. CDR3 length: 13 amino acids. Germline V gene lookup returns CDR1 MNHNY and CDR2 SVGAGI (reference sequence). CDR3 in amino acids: CASSYRETDTQYF. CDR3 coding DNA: TGTGCCAGCAGTTACAGGGAAACAGATACGCAGTATTTT.

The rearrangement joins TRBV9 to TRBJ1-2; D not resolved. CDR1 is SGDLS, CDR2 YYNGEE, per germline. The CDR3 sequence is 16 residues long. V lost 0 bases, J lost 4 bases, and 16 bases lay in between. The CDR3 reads CASSVDGSPVPYGYTF. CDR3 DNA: TGTGCCAGCAGCGTAGATGGGTCCCCCGTGCCCTATGGCTACACCTTC.

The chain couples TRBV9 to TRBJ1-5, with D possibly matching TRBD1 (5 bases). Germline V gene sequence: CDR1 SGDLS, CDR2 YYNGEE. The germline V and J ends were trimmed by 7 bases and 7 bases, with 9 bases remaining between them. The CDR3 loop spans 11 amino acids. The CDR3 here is CASGGEQPQHF. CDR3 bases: TGTGCCAGCGGGGGGGAACAGCCCCAGCATTTT.

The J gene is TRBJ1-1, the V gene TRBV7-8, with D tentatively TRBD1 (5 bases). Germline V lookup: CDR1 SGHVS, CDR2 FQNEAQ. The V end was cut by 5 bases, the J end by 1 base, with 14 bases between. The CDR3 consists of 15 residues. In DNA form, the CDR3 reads TGTGCCAGCAGCACCCAGGGACTCACGAACACTGAAGCTTTCTTT. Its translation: CASSTQGLTNTEAFF.

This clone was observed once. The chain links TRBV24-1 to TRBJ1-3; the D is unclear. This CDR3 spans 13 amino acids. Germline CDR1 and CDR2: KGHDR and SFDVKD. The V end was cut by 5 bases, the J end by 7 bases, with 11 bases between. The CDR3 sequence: CATSGGSRNTIYF. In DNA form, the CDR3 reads TGTGCCACCAGTGGAGGTTCTCGGAACACCATATATTTT.

CDR3 in DNA: TGTGCCACCAGTGCGAGGTCAGTCATGAACACTGAAGCTTTCTTT. Protein: CATSARSVMNTEAFF. V gene TRBV7-8 combines with J gene TRBJ1-1; D unresolved. CDR1 and CDR2 from the germline V gene are SGHVS and FQNEAQ. The ends were cut back, 10 bases at V and 0 bases at J, with 18 bases in the middle. The CDR3 covers 15 residues.

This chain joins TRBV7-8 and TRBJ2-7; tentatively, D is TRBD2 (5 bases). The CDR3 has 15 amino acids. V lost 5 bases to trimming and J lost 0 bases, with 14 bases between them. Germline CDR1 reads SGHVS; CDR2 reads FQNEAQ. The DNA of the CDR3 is TGTGCCAGCAGCCCAGAGGGCAGTAGCTCCTACGAGCAGTACTTC. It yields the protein CASSPEGSSSYEQYF.

CDR3 DNA: TGTGCCAGCAGCCCCCTGGGACAGGTGGTGGCGAAGGAGCAGTACTTC. Translated, it gives CASSPLGQVVAKEQYF. The chain combines TRBV16 with TRBJ2-7, with 8 bases lining up with TRBD1. CDR1 KGHSY and CDR2 FQNENV come from the germline V gene. CDR3 length: 16 amino acids. The V segment lost 4 bases and the J segment 7 bases; nucleotides outside the gene matches: 15.

The CDR3 sequence: CASSLQANTEAFF. The CDR3, as DNA: TGTGCCAGCAGCCTACAGGCGAACACTGAAGCTTTCTTT. The V gene is TRBV9, the J gene TRBJ1-1, with D possibly matching TRBD1 (5 bases). This CDR3 is 13 amino acids long. With 4 bases removed from V and 1 base from J, the gap between germline ends came to 8 bases. CDR1 SGDLS and CDR2 YYNGEE come from the germline V gene.

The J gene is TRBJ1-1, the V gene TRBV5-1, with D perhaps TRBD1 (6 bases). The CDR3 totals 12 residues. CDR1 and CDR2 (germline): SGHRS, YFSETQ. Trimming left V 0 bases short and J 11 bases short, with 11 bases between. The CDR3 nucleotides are TGCGCCAGCAGCTTGGAGGGGGTAGGCGCTTTCTTT. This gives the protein CASSLEGVGAFF.

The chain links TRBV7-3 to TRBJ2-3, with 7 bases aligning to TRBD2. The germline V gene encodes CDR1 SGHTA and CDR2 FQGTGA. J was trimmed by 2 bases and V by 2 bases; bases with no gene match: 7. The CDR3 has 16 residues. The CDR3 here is CASSLGPGLSTDTQYF. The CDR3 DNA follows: TGTGCCAGCAGCTTAGGACCGGGACTATCCACAGATACGCAGTATTTT.

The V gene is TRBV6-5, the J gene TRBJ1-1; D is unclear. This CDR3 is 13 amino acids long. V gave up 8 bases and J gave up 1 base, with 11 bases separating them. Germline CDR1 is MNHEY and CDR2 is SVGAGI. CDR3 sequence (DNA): TGTGCCAGCTCAGACGTTCAGAACACTGAAGCTTTCTTT. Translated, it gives CASSDVQNTEAFF.

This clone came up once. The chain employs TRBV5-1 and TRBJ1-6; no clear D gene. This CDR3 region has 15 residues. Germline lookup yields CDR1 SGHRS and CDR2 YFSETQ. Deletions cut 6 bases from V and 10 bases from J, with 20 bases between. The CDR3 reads CASTIDPGLGSPLHF. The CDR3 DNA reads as TGCGCCAGCACCATCGATCCGGGTCTGGGCTCACCCCTCCACTTT.

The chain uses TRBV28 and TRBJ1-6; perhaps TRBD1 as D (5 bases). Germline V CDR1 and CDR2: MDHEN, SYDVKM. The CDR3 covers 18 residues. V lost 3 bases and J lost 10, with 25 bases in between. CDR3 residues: CASSLPSPMWGRGSPLHF. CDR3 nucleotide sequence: TGTGCCAGCAGTTTGCCAAGCCCCATGTGGGGGAGGGGATCACCCCTCCACTTT.

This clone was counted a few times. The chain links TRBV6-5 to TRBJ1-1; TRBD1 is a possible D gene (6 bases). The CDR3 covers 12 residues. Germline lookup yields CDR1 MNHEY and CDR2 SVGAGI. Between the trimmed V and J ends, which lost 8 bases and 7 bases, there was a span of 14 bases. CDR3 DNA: TGTGCCAGCGGGGTCAGGGGAAATGAAGCTTTCTTT. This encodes CASGVRGNEAFF.

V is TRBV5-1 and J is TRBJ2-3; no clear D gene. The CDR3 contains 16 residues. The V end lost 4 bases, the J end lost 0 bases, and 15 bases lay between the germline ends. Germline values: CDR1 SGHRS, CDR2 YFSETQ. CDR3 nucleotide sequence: TGCGCCAGCAGCACGGGTGTTTCCTCTAGCACAGATACGCAGTATTTT. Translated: CASSTGVSSSTDTQYF.

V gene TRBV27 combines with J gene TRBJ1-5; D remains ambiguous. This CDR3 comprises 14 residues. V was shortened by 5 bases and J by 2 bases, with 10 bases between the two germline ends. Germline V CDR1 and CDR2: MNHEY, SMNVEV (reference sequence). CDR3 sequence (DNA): TGTGCCAGCAGTCCATTGACTGGCAATCAGCCCCAGCATTTT. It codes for CASSPLTGNQPQHF.

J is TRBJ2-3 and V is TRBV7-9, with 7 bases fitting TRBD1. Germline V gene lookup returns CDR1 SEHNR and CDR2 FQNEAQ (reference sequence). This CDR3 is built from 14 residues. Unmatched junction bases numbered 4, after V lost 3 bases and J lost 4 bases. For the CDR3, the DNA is TGTGCCAGCAGCTTGGGGACAGATCCAGATACGCAGTATTTT. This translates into CASSLGTDPDTQYF.

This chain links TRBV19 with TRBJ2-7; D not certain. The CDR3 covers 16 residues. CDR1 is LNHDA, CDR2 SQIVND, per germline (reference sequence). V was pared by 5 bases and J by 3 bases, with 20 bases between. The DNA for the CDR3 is TGTGCCAGTAGTCCGGAAACGCGGAATCTGGTCTACGAGCAGTACTTC. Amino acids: CASSPETRNLVYEQYF.

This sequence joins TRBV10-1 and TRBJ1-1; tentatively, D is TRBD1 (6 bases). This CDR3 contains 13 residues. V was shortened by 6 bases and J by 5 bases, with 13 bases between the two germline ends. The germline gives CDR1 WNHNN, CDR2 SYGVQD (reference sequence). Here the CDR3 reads CASSRTGRTEAFF. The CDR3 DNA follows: TGCGCCAGCAGCCGAACAGGGAGGACTGAAGCTTTCTTT.

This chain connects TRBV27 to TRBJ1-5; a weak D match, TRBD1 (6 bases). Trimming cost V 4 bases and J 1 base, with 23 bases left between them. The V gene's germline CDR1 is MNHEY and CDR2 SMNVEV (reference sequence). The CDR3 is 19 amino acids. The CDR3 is CASSSKGPGADGSNQPQHF. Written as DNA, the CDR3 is TGTGCCAGCAGTTCAAAGGGCCCGGGGGCCGATGGGAGCAATCAGCCCCAGCATTTT.

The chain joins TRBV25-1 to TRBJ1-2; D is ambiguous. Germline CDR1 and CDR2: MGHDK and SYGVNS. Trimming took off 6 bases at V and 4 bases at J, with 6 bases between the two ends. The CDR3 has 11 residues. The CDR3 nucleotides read TGTGCCAGCAGACTGGGCTATGGCTACACCTTC. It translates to CASRLGYGYTF.

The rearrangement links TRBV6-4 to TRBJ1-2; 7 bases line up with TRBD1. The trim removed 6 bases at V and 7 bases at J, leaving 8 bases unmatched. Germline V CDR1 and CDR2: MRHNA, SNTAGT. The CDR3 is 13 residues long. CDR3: CASRGTVVSGYTF. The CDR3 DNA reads TGTGCCAGCAGGGGGACAGTCGTGAGTGGCTACACCTTC.

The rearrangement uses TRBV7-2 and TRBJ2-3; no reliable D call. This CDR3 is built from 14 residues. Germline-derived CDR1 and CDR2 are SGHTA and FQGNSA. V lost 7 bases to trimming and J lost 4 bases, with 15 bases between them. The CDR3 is CASISTPGSDTQYF. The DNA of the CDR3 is TGTGCCAGCATAAGCACCCCAGGTTCAGATACGCAGTATTTT.

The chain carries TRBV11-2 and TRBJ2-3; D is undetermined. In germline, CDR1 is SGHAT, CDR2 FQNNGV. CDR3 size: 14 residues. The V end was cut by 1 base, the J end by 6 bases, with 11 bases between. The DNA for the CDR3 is TGTGCCAGCAGCTTAGTTTTCGGGCCGGATACGCAGTATTTT. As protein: CASSLVFGPDTQYF.

The CDR3 region is CASSIVRGETQYF. Written as DNA, the CDR3 is TGTGCCAGTAGTATCGTCAGGGGTGAGACCCAGTACTTC. J is TRBJ2-5 and V is TRBV19; tentatively, D is TRBD1 (6 bases). This CDR3 contains 13 residues. Deletions cut 3 bases from V and 5 bases from J, with 10 bases between. CDR1 is LNHDA, CDR2 SQIVND, per germline (reference sequence).